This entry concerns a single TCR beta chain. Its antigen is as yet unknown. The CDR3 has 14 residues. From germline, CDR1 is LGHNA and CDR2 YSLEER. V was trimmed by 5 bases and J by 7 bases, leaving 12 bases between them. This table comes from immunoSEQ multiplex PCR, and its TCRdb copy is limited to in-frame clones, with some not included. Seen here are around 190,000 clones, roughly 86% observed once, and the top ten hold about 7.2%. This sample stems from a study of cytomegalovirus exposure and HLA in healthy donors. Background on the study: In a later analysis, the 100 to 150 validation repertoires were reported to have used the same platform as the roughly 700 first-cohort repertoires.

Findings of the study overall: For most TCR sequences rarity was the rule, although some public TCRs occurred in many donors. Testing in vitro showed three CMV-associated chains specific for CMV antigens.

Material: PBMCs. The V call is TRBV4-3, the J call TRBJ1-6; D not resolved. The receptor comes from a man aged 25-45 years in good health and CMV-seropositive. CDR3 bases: TGCGCCAGCAGCATCTCACCGACAAATTCACCCCTCCACTTT. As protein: CASSISPTNSPLHF.